This is a list of T cell receptor beta chains from one sample in a study of Graves' ophthalmopathy and Graves' hyperthyroidism. One entry per CDR3 protein results from TCRdb running MiXCR on the multiplex PCR reads. The repertoire holds hundreds of thousands of distinct CDR3 sequences, with 22% as singletons. The specimen sequenced was peripheral blood. These TCRs come from a woman younger than 35 with stable Graves' hyperthyroidism. Some clones in this sample may be carry-over from other donors' samples. The CDR3 runs from the conserved cysteine through the conserved F or W. D genes are given only for firm matches.

V gene: TRBV30
D gene: .
J gene: TRBJ1-1
CDR3 length: 14
CDR3 protein: CAWGVTGWGTEAFF

V gene: TRBV9
D gene: TRBD1
J gene: TRBJ2-2
CDR3 length: 15
CDR3 protein: CASTKSGTAPGELFF

V gene: TRBV4-2
D gene: .
J gene: TRBJ2-7
CDR3 length: 15
CDR3 protein: CASSQGLGGIYEQYF

V gene: TRBV20-1
D gene: TRBD2
J gene: TRBJ2-5
CDR3 length: 15
CDR3 protein: CSAKSVAGGAEIQYF

V gene: TRBV3-1
D gene: .
J gene: TRBJ1-1
CDR3 length: 13
CDR3 protein: CASSQISGTEAFF

V gene: TRBV19
D gene: .
J gene: TRBJ1-5
CDR3 length: 17
CDR3 protein: CASRTATKRALGQPQHF

V gene: TRBV6-1
D gene: .
J gene: TRBJ1-5
CDR3 length: 13
CDR3 protein: CASSEMEIGPQHF

V gene: TRBV10-3
D gene: .
J gene: TRBJ2-5
CDR3 length: 12
CDR3 protein: CAISGGEETQYF

V gene: TRBV12-3/TRBV12-4
D gene: .
J gene: TRBJ2-5
CDR3 length: 12
CDR3 protein: CASSSWPETQYF

V gene: TRBV11-2
D gene: TRBD1
J gene: TRBJ1-2
CDR3 length: 17
CDR3 protein: CASSHGQASRGGYGYTF